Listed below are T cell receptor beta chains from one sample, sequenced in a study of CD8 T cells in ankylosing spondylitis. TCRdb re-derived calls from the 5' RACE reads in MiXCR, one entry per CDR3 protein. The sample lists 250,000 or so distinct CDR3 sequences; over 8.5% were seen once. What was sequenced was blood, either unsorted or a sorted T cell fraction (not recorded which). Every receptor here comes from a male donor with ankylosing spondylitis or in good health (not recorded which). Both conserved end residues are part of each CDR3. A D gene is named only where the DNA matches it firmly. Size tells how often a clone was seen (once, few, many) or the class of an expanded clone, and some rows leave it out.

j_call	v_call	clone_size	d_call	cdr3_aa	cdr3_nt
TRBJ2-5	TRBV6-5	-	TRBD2	CASSYLRGGQETQYF	TGTGCCAGCAGTTACCTGCGGGGGGGCCAAGAGACCCAGTACTTC
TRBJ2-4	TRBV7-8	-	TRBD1	CASSSDSRGRVRLGKNIQYF	TGTGCCAGCAGCTCTGACTCCAGGGGGCGGGTTCGATTAGGCAAAAACATTCAGTACTTC
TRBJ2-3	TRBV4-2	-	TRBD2	CASSLRAGGADTQYF	TGTGCCAGCAGCCTCCGGGCGGGAGGGGCAGATACGCAGTATTTT
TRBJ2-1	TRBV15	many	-	CATSRDRLSNEQFF	TGTGCCACCAGCAGAGATCGTCTGAGCAATGAGCAGTTCTTC
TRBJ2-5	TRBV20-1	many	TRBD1	CSARGDTGGQQETQYF	TGCAGTGCTAGAGGTGACACAGGGGGCCAACAAGAGACCCAGTACTTC
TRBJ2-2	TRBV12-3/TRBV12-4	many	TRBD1	CASDDRVSSTGELFF	TGTGCCAGCGACGACAGGGTGTCGAGCACCGGGGAGCTGTTTTTT
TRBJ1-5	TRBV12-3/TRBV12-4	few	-	CASSLSRVEPQHF	TGTGCCAGCAGCCTATCACGCGTGGAGCCCCAGCATTTT
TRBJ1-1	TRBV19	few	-	CASSTLGANTEAFF	TGTGCCAGTAGTACTCTTGGGGCGAACACTGAAGCTTTCTTT
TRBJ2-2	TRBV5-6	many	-	CASIEPTGELFF	TGTGCCAGCATCGAACCGACCGGGGAGCTGTTTTTT
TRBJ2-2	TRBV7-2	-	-	CASSLLPGLQLFF	TGTGCCAGCAGCTTACTCCCGGGACTCCAGCTGTTTTTT
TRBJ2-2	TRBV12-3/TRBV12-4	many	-	CASSDAGRDTGELFF	TGTGCCAGCAGCGACGCCGGACGGGACACCGGGGAGCTGTTTTTT
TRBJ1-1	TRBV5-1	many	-	CASSPDPGGWNTEAFF	TGCGCCAGCAGCCCGGACCCCGGAGGGTGGAACACTGAAGCTTTCTTT
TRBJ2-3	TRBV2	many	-	CASSAPGGAIRTDTQYF	TGTGCCAGCAGTGCCCCCGGCGGGGCGATCCGCACAGATACGCAGTATTTT
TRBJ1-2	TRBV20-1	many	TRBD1	CSALGTDYGYTF	TGCAGTGCCCTGGGGACAGACTATGGCTACACCTTC
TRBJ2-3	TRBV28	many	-	CASRGVGDTQYF	TGTGCCAGCAGGGGGGTTGGAGATACGCAGTATTTT
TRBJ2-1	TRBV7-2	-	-	CASSPLASEANEQFF	TGTGCCAGCAGCCCCTTAGCGTCCGAGGCCAATGAGCAGTTCTTC
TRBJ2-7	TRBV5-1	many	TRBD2	CASSSTSGVAYEQYF	TGCGCCAGCAGCTCAACTAGCGGAGTTGCCTACGAGCAGTACTTC
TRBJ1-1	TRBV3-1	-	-	CASSQVQPNEAFF	TGTGCCAGCAGCCAAGTTCAGCCGAATGAAGCTTTCTTT
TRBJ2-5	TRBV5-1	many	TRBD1	CASSRGQAQETQYF	TGCGCCAGCAGCCGGGGACAGGCCCAAGAGACCCAGTACTTC
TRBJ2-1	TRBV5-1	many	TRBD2	CASSPIGSGVDEQFF	TGCGCCAGCAGCCCCATTGGAAGCGGGGTAGATGAGCAGTTCTTC
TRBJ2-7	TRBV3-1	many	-	CASSQVLRAGYEQYF	TGTGCCAGCAGCCAAGTTTTGCGTGCGGGTTACGAGCAGTACTTC
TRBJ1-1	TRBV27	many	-	CASSYPGGAEAFF	TGTGCCAGCAGTTACCCCGGGGGAGCTGAAGCTTTCTTT
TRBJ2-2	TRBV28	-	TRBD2	CASRTGTTNTGELFF	TGTGCCAGCAGGACCGGGACTACCAACACCGGGGAGCTGTTTTTT
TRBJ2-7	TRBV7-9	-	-	CASSPLGPATYEQYF	TGTGCCAGCAGCCCCCTTGGGCCTGCGACCTACGAGCAGTACTTC
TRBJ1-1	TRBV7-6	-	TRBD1	CASRLLTGVGNTEAFF	TGTGCCAGCAGGCTACTTACAGGGGTCGGAAACACTGAAGCTTTCTTT
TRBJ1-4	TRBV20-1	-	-	CSALRVSGPNEKLFF	TGCAGTGCTCTCCGGGTCTCCGGCCCTAATGAAAAACTGTTTTTT
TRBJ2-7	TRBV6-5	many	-	CASSYSITGRIEQYF	TGTGCCAGCAGTTACTCGATTACAGGCAGGATCGAGCAGTACTTC
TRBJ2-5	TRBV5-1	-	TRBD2	CASSLDGTSRETQYF	TGCGCCAGCAGCCTCGACGGGACTAGCCGGGAGACCCAGTACTTC
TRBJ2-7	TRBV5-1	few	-	CASSVQGDYEQYF	TGCGCCAGCAGCGTGCAGGGAGATTACGAGCAGTACTTC
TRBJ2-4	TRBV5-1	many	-	CASSFDGAKNIQYF	TGCGCCAGCAGCTTCGATGGGGCCAAAAACATTCAGTACTTC
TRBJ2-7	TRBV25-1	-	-	CASSEDRRSYEQYF	TGTGCCAGCAGTGAGGACAGAAGAAGTTACGAGCAGTACTTC
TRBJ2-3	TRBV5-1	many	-	CASSSLAPGTDTQYF	TGCGCCAGCAGCTCTCTAGCGCCGGGCACAGATACGCAGTATTTT
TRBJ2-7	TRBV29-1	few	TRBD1	CSVRHRGVENEQYF	TGCAGCGTCCGCCACAGGGGAGTGGAGAACGAGCAGTACTTC
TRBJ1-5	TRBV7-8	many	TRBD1	CASSRTGTSNQPQHF	TGTGCCAGCAGCAGGACAGGGACTAGCAATCAGCCCCAGCATTTT
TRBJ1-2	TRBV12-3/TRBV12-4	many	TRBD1	CASSWDSYYGYTF	TGTGCCAGCAGTTGGGACAGCTACTATGGCTACACCTTC
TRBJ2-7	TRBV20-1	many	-	CSARDEGRGVVSYEQYF	TGCAGTGCTAGAGATGAGGGCAGGGGCGTAGTATCCTACGAGCAGTACTTC
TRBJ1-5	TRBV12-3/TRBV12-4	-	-	CASTSDTYSNQPQHF	TGTGCCAGCACCTCCGACACCTATAGCAATCAGCCCCAGCATTTT
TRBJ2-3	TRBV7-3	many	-	CASSLGISSTDTQYF	TGTGCCAGCAGCTTAGGTATCTCTAGCACAGATACGCAGTATTTT
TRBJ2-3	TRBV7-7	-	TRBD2	CASSLSGEGSTQYF	TGTGCCAGCAGCTTGTCCGGGGAGGGATCGACGCAGTATTTT
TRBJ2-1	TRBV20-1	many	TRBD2	CSALTSGRRNEQFF	TGCAGTGCTCTAACTAGCGGGAGACGCAATGAGCAGTTCTTC
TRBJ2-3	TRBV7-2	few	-	CASSPRTLTDTQYF	TGTGCCAGCAGCCCACGCACACTCACAGATACGCAGTATTTT
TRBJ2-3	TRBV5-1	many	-	CASSVGRADTQYF	TGCGCCAGCAGCGTGGGACGAGCAGATACGCAGTATTTT
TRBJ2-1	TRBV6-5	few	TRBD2	CASSYGASGYNEQFF	TGTGCCAGCAGTTACGGGGCTAGCGGCTACAATGAGCAGTTCTTC
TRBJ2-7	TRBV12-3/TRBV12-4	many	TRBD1	CASSFGTGSYEQYF	TGTGCCAGCAGTTTCGGGACAGGTTCCTACGAGCAGTACTTC
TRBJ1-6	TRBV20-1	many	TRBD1	CSASFPGQPNSPLHF	TGCAGTGCTAGTTTTCCGGGACAGCCTAATTCACCCCTCCACTTT
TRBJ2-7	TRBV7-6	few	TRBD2	CASSLVSTSGSIIRSYEQYF	TGTGCCAGCAGCTTAGTTTCGACTAGCGGGAGTATAATTCGGTCCTACGAGCAGTACTTC
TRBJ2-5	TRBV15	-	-	CATSRGTVETQYF	TGTGCCACCAGCAGAGGGACAGTTGAGACCCAGTACTTC
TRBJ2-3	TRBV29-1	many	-	CSGRGRGGSTDTQYF	TGCAGCGGACGGGGGCGTGGAGGTAGCACAGATACGCAGTATTTT
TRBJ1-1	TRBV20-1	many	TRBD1	CSGDRANTEAFF	TGCAGTGGCGACAGGGCGAACACTGAAGCTTTCTTT
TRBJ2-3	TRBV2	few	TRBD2	CASTGPASGRRDTQYF	TGTGCCAGCACGGGTCCCGCTAGCGGGAGAAGAGATACGCAGTATTTT
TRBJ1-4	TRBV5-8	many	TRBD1	CASSTGGPWEKLFF	TGTGCCAGCAGCACAGGGGGACCTTGGGAAAAACTGTTTTTT
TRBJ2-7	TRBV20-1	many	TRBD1	CSYRGPYEQYF	TGCAGTTACAGGGGGCCCTACGAGCAGTACTTC
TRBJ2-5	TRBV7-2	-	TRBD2	CASSLSAGLAGGLIKETQYF	TGTGCCAGCAGCTTATCAGCGGGACTAGCGGGGGGCCTTATTAAAGAGACCCAGTACTTC
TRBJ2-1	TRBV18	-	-	CASSSTRQNPNEQFF	TGTGCCAGCTCAAGTACCCGACAGAATCCAAATGAGCAGTTCTTC
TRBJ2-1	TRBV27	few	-	CASSSDAVLTWNEQFF	TGTGCCAGCAGTTCAGATGCGGTCCTAACCTGGAATGAGCAGTTCTTC